One and the same sample provided the 10 T cell receptor beta chains below, sequenced in a study of cytomegalovirus exposure and HLA in healthy donors. The PCR was carried out with 60 Vbeta primers and 13 Jbeta primers. Clones were sequenced by immunoSEQ multiplex PCR, and TCRdb holds only the in-frame ones, with some missing. The table lists 100,000 to 150,000 clones, 75% to 80% of them singletons, with 0.94% in the top ten. Sequenced: PBMCs. These receptors came from a woman aged 55-69 years in good health and CMV-seronegative.

This clone has only one observation. The rearrangement joins TRBV6-1 to TRBJ2-2, with 7 bases matching TRBD2. The CDR3 loop spans 17 amino acids. After removal of 4 bases from V and 5 bases from J, the junction contained 13 bases not matched to a gene. Germline V CDR1 and CDR2: MNHNS, SASEGT. Written as DNA, the CDR3 is TGTGCCAGCAGTGCTATGACCCTAGCGGTGGGGACCGGGGAGCTGTTTTTT. It encodes CASSAMTLAVGTGELFF.

This chain uses TRBV18 with TRBJ2-7, with D tentatively TRBD2 (6 bases). Germline-derived CDR1 and CDR2 are KGHSH and LQKENI. This CDR3 is 12 amino acids long. Trimming shortened V by 2 bases and J by 8 bases, and 10 bases separated the two germline ends. This CDR3 reads CASSPSGVQQYF. Written as DNA, the CDR3 is TGTGCCAGCTCACCATCGGGGGTTCAGCAGTACTTC.

V usage is TRBV6-5 and J usage is TRBJ2-1, with 7 bases aligning to TRBD1. Germline V gene sequence: CDR1 MNHEY, CDR2 SVGAGI. CDR3 length equals 15 residues. Trimming at V came to 4 bases and at J to 4 bases, leaving 7 bases not matched to a gene. The CDR3 DNA reads as TGTGCCAGCAGTTCCCGGGACAGACCTTACAATGAGCAGTTCTTC. Encoded protein: CASSSRDRPYNEQFF.

The chain joins TRBV19 to TRBJ2-2; 11 positions agree with TRBD1. V was pared by 5 bases and J by 5 bases, with 4 bases of the junction left unmatched. Germline values: CDR1 LNHDA, CDR2 SQIVND (reference sequence). The CDR3 extends over 15 amino acids. The CDR3 DNA is TGTGCCAGTAGTTGGGGGGACAGGGGGACCGGGGAGCTGTTTTTT. Protein sequence: CASSWGDRGTGELFF.

V gene TRBV5-1 combines with J gene TRBJ1-6; 9 positions agree with TRBD1. J gave up 8 bases and V 1 base, and 10 bases lay outside the gene matches. This CDR3 has 17 amino acids. Per germline, CDR1 SGHRS and CDR2 YFSETQ. CDR3 DNA sequence: TGCGCCAGCAGCTTGTCGACAGGGGGAAGGGTAGATTCACCCCTCCACTTT. Its translation is CASSLSTGGRVDSPLHF.

V and J are TRBV27 and TRBJ2-7; D may be TRBD2 (6 bases). The CDR3 spans 14 residues. The germline V and J ends were trimmed by 5 bases and 4 bases, with 15 bases remaining between them. Per the germline V gene, CDR1 is MNHEY and CDR2 is SMNVEV (reference sequence). The CDR3 DNA reads as TGTGCCAGCAGTAGAACTAGCATCCCGTACGAGCAGTACTTC. Translation: CASSRTSIPYEQYF.

This chain uses TRBV7-8 with TRBJ1-5; 7 nucleotides match TRBD1. CDR3 length: 16 amino acids. V lost 1 base, J lost 4 bases, and 7 bases stayed unmatched. Germline values: CDR1 SGHVS, CDR2 FQNEAQ. The CDR3: CASSLGGAGGNQPQHF. The CDR3 region has the DNA TGTGCCAGCAGCTTAGGGGGGGCAGGGGGTAATCAGCCCCAGCATTTT.

The chain is built from TRBV6-4 and TRBJ1-1; possibly TRBD1 for D (6 bases). In germline, CDR1 is MRHNA, CDR2 SNTAGT. Trimming removed 6 bases at V and 5 bases at J, with 13 bases between. CDR3 length equals 13 residues. The CDR3 region has the DNA TGTGCCAGCAGGGACAGTTCGGGGACTGAAGCTTTCTTT. Residues: CASRDSSGTEAFF.

A remark on this clone: Different DNA sequences within this sample yield the same CDR3. The CDR3 here is CASSPGLDNEQFF. In DNA, the CDR3 is TGTGCCAGCTCACCAGGACTAGACAATGAGCAGTTCTTC. V is TRBV18 and J is TRBJ2-1; 7 bases match TRBD2. Germline V gene data show CDR1 as KGHSH and CDR2 as LQKENI. Losses at the gene ends were 2 bases for V and 5 bases for J; bases not matched to a gene: 0. The CDR3 is 13 amino acids.

The chain links TRBV4-1 to TRBJ1-1; D is undetermined. V lost 1 base, J lost 5 bases, and 11 bases lay in between. The CDR3 sequence is 14 residues long. Germline V lookup: CDR1 MGHRA, CDR2 YSYEKL. The CDR3 region is CASSQVTEGTEAFF. CDR3 DNA: TGCGCCAGCAGCCAAGTGACGGAGGGAACTGAAGCTTTCTTT.